The 29 T cell receptor beta chains below come from one sample, sequenced in a study of CD8+ T cells in alopecia areata. As for treatment: oral pan-JAK inhibitor, 5-10 mg twice daily. It was cDNA, reverse transcribed from extracted RNA, that served as the sequencing template. Sequencing used immunoSEQ multiplex PCR; TCRdb keeps in-frame clones, though not all of them. The repertoire holds over 150,000 clones, with about 53% as singletons. Sequencing was performed on CD8+ T cells sorted from blood, taken at week 24, from a patient treated with tofacitinib. The receptors derive from a human donor with alopecia areata.

This clone was seen just once. The rearrangement links TRBV6-1 to TRBJ1-6, with D unclear. The V end was cut by 6 bases, the J end by 11 bases, with 11 bases between. The CDR3 length is 12 residues. Germline CDR1 reads MNHNS; CDR2 reads SASEGT. CDR3 nucleotides: TGTGCCAGCAGAGACGGTAGTACACCCCTCCACTTT. Protein: CASRDGSTPLHF.

This clone occurred a few times. This sequence joins TRBV27 and TRBJ2-6, with D perhaps matching TRBD1 (6 bases). Trimming removed 7 bases at V and 0 bases at J, with 16 bases between. Per the germline V gene, CDR1 is MNHEY and CDR2 is SMNVEV (reference sequence). This CDR3 comprises 17 residues. CDR3 bases: TGTGCCAGCACCGGGGACAAAACCCGCTCTGGGGCCAACGTCCTGACTTTC. Residues: CASTGDKTRSGANVLTF.

This clone occurred a few times. The chain couples TRBV29-1 to TRBJ1-1, with a weak D call TRBD1 (6 bases). The germline CDR1 and CDR2 sequences are SQVTM and ANQGSEA. V was pared by 7 bases and J by 7 bases, with 13 bases between. The CDR3 contains 11 residues. CDR3 residues: CSDLEGVEAFF. CDR3 sequence (DNA): TGCAGCGATCTGGAGGGGGTTGAAGCTTTCTTT. The full variable domain, in which reference TRBV29-1 and TRBJ1-1 provide the parts outside the CDR3, is SAVISQKPSRDICQRGTSLTIQCQVDSQVTMMFWYRQQPGQSLTLIATANQGSEATYESGFVIDKFPISRPNLTFSTLTVSNMSPEDSSIYLCSDLEGVEAFFGQGTRLTVV.

This clone has just a few counts. The genes are TRBV19 and TRBJ2-7; D gene unclear. V shed 7 bases and J shed 12 bases, with 10 bases lying between them. The V gene's germline CDR1 is LNHDA and CDR2 SQIVND (reference sequence). This CDR3 is built from 9 residues. The CDR3 protein is CASTPDRYF. In DNA form, the CDR3 reads TGTGCCAGTACCCCGGATAGGTACTTC.

The CDR3 sequence is CASSLDRTGYNEQFF. CDR3 nucleotide sequence: TGTGCCAGCAGCTTGGATAGGACGGGCTACAATGAGCAGTTCTTC. V gene TRBV7-7 combines with J gene TRBJ2-1; D remains unclear. Trimming took 3 bases from V and 3 from J, leaving 12 bases between them. This CDR3 contains 15 residues. Germline V lookup: CDR1 SSHAT, CDR2 FNYEAQ (reference sequence).

V and J are TRBV30 and TRBJ2-5; D perhaps matches TRBD1 (6 bases). CDR1 and CDR2 (germline): GTSNPN, SVGIG (reference sequence). This CDR3 contains 13 residues. The germline V and J ends were trimmed by 2 bases and 5 bases, with 12 bases remaining between them. The CDR3 region is CAWSLWGRETQYF. The CDR3 DNA reads TGTGCCTGGAGTTTGTGGGGGCGGGAGACCCAGTACTTC.

J is TRBJ2-5 and V is TRBV4-3; a possible D gene is TRBD2 (6 bases). The CDR3 covers 15 residues. V was pared by 4 bases and J by 5 bases, with 17 bases between. Germline CDR1 reads LGHNA; CDR2 reads YSLEER. For the CDR3, the DNA is TGCGCCAGCAGCCCCCAGCGCGGGGTAGTCGAGACCCAGTACTTC. As protein: CASSPQRGVVETQYF.

This clone showed up just a few times. The V gene is TRBV10-3, the J gene TRBJ1-1; TRBD1 agrees at 7 bases. Germline CDR1 ENHRY, CDR2 SYGVKD. The J segment lost 5 bases and the V segment lost 2 bases, leaving 5 bases of the junction unmatched. This CDR3 is built from 14 residues. As DNA, the CDR3 is TGTGCCATCAGTGAGAGGGACAGTCTAACTGAAGCTTTCTTT. Protein: CAISERDSLTEAFF.

The chain links TRBV9 to TRBJ1-1; D is ambiguous. V lost 3 bases to trimming and J lost 1 base, with 7 bases between them. Germline loops: CDR1 SGDLS, CDR2 YYNGEE. This CDR3 has 13 amino acids. Here the CDR3 reads CASSEQRNTEAFF. The CDR3 DNA is TGTGCCAGCAGCGAACAGAGGAACACTGAAGCTTTCTTT.

This clone showed up just a few times. This chain connects TRBV29-1 to TRBJ1-4; no clear D. The CDR3 extends over 13 amino acids. Germline V gene sequence: CDR1 SQVTM, CDR2 ANQGSEA. Trimming removed 4 bases from V and 4 bases from J, with 10 bases in between. The CDR3 spells CSVAGLGNEKLFF. The CDR3, as DNA: TGCAGCGTTGCGGGGTTGGGTAATGAAAAACTGTTTTTT. The variable domain in full, completed from reference TRBV29-1 and TRBJ1-4, reads SAVISQKPSRDICQRGTSLTIQCQVDSQVTMMFWYRQQPGQSLTLIATANQGSEATYESGFVIDKFPISRPNLTFSTLTVSNMSPEDSSIYLCSVAGLGNEKLFFGSGTQLSVL.

This chain links TRBV27 with TRBJ2-2; 7 positions agree with TRBD2. This CDR3 has 15 amino acids. V shed 10 bases and J 4 bases; nucleotides not matched to a gene: 12. Germline lookup yields CDR1 MNHEY and CDR2 SMNVEV (reference sequence). Written as DNA, the CDR3 is TGTGCCACCACCAGGAGCGGGGAAGGCACCGGGGAGCTGTTTTTT. Translating it yields CATTRSGEGTGELFF.

There are a few counts of this clone. The rearrangement joins TRBV11-2 to TRBJ2-4; possibly TRBD1 for D (7 bases). Germline CDR1 SGHAT, CDR2 FQNNGV. The CDR3 is 14 amino acids. V lost 6 bases to trimming and J lost 8 bases, with 17 bases between them. The CDR3 protein is CASSRDSRGDIQYF. The CDR3 DNA reads TGTGCCAGCAGTCGGGACAGTAGGGGGGACATTCAGTACTTC.

The V call is TRBV2, the J call TRBJ1-5; possibly TRBD1 for D (6 bases). Germline V gives CDR1 SNHLY, CDR2 FYNNEI. There are 14 residues in the CDR3. The germline V and J ends were trimmed by 3 bases and 5 bases, with 11 bases remaining between them. CDR3 sequence reads: CASSEWTADQPQHF. In nucleotides, the CDR3 is TGTGCCAGCAGTGAGTGGACAGCTGATCAGCCCCAGCATTTT.

The chain combines TRBV4-1 with TRBJ1-1; D gene uncertain. CDR1 and CDR2 (germline): MGHRA, YSYEKL. This CDR3 is built from 15 residues. V was clipped by 2 bases and J by 11 bases, with 21 bases between them. The CDR3, as DNA: TGCGCCAGCAGCCAAAGAATGGCAGGTGGGGATGCGGCTTTCTTT. As protein: CASSQRMAGGDAAFF.

This clone occurred once. This chain connects TRBV7-6 to TRBJ1-1, with unresolved D. Germline V gene data show CDR1 as SGHVS and CDR2 as FNYEAQ. V was shortened by 2 bases and J by 1 base, with 5 bases between the two germline ends. CDR3 length: 13 residues. For the CDR3, the DNA is TGTGCCAGCAGCTTAAGAACGAACACTGAAGCTTTCTTT. Amino acids: CASSLRTNTEAFF.

The chain couples TRBV9 to TRBJ1-1; 8 bases fit TRBD1. The V gene's germline CDR1 is SGDLS and CDR2 YYNGEE. J was trimmed by 7 bases and V by 0 bases; bases with no gene match: 20. The CDR3 has 19 amino acids. The CDR3 protein is CASSVGDRQGLQRGSEAFF. CDR3 in DNA: TGTGCCAGCAGCGTAGGAGATCGACAGGGGCTCCAGAGGGGGAGTGAAGCTTTCTTT.

This chain joins TRBV7-8 and TRBJ2-5; D gene ambiguous. Trimming left V 1 base short and J 4 bases short, with 4 bases between. The CDR3 runs to 12 residues. CDR1 is SGHVS and CDR2 is FQNEAQ in the germline V gene. For the CDR3, the DNA is TGTGCCAGCAGCTTAGGGGTAGAGACCCAGTACTTC. This gives the protein CASSLGVETQYF.

The chain joins TRBV5-6 to TRBJ2-7; D not resolved. The V end lost 3 bases, the J end lost 1 base, and 8 bases lay between the germline ends. CDR1 is SGHDT, CDR2 YYEEEE, per germline. This CDR3 comprises 13 residues. DNA for the CDR3: TGTGCCAGCAGCTCCCCCGGTTCCTACGAGCAGTACTTC. Its translation: CASSSPGSYEQYF. Looking up the rest from reference TRBV5-6 and TRBJ2-7 gives the full variable domain: DAGVTQSPTHLIKTRGQQVTLRCSPKSGHDTVSWYQQALGQGPQFIFQYYEEEERQRGNFPDRFSGHQFPNYSSELNVNALLLGDSALYLCASSSPGSYEQYFGPGTRLTVT.

The V gene is TRBV7-9, the J gene TRBJ1-1; D may be TRBD1 (5 bases). The CDR3 spans 13 residues. Germline V CDR1 and CDR2: SEHNR, FQNEAQ (reference sequence). The V and J ends lost 1 base and 5 bases respectively, with 8 bases between them. The CDR3 region has the DNA TGTGCCAGCAGCTTAGTGGGGGATACTGAAGCTTTCTTT. The encoded protein is CASSLVGDTEAFF.

This chain connects TRBV2 to TRBJ2-7, with D maybe TRBD2 (5 bases). CDR1 and CDR2 (germline): SNHLY, FYNNEI. V lost 4 bases and J lost 4, with 11 bases in between. There are 13 residues in the CDR3. For the CDR3, the DNA is TGTGCCAGCAGTGGTCTCGGGGAGTACGAGCAGTACTTC. It specifies CASSGLGEYEQYF.

V gene TRBV7-9 combines with J gene TRBJ1-1, with D tentatively TRBD1 (5 bases). The germline V gene has CDR1 SEHNR and CDR2 FQNEAQ (reference sequence). Trimming took off 9 bases at V and 7 bases at J, with 15 bases between the two ends. This CDR3 spans 12 amino acids. The chain's CDR3 is CASETGPDEAFF. CDR3 coding DNA: TGTGCCAGTGAAACAGGACCCGATGAAGCTTTCTTT.

This clone has just one count. As DNA, the CDR3 is TGTGCCAGTAGCACGGGCCCTTGGAATGAGCAGTTCTTC. It is translated as CASSTGPWNEQFF. The rearrangement uses TRBV19 and TRBJ2-1, with D unclear. CDR3 length: 13 residues. Germline CDR1 is LNHDA and CDR2 is SQIVND (reference sequence). The V gene lost 6 bases and the J gene lost 7 bases, with 13 bases spanning the gap. Filled out from reference TRBV19 and TRBJ2-1, the complete variable domain reads DGGITQSPKYLFRKEGQNVTLSCEQNLNHDAMYWYRQDPGQGLRLIYYSQIVNDFQKGDIAEGYSVSREKKESFPLTVTSAQKNPTAFYLCASSTGPWNEQFFGPGTRLTVL.

This chain links TRBV27 with TRBJ1-1, with 8 bases identical to TRBD1. The CDR3 is 18 residues long. V trimming: 0 bases; J trimming: 3 bases; junction bases outside the gene matches: 12. The germline V gene has CDR1 MNHEY and CDR2 SMNVEV (reference sequence). DNA of the CDR3: TGTGCCAGCAGTTTATCCGGACAGGGCACTTGGGGGGACACTGAAGCTTTCTTT. Its translation: CASSLSGQGTWGDTEAFF.

This clone was counted only a few times. The chain recombines TRBV30 with TRBJ2-1, with D maybe TRBD2 (6 bases). Between the trimmed V and J ends, which lost 5 bases and 7 bases, there was a span of 18 bases. CDR3 length: 14 amino acids. Germline V gene lookup returns CDR1 GTSNPN and CDR2 SVGIG (reference sequence). The DNA of the CDR3 is TGTGCCTGGCGACTAGATGGCTTCTATAATGAGCAGTTCTTC. This encodes CAWRLDGFYNEQFF.

V is TRBV14 and J is TRBJ1-2; 9 nucleotides agree with TRBD1. Germline V gene sequence: CDR1 SGHDN, CDR2 FVKESK. This CDR3 comprises 15 residues. Trimming removed 1 base from V and 8 bases from J; junction bases left unmatched: 8. The DNA of the CDR3 is TGTGCCAGCAGCCAAGCTAAACAGGGGGCGCAGGGCTACACCTTC. It is translated as CASSQAKQGAQGYTF.

About this clone itself: No conserved phenylalanine or tryptophan is present at the end of the CDR3, so a read error is the likely explanation. The rearrangement uses TRBV19 and TRBJ1-1; no firm D call. Germline V CDR1 and CDR2: LNHDA, SQIVND (reference sequence). The CDR3 contains 13 residues. The germline V and J ends were trimmed by 3 bases and 4 bases, with 9 bases remaining between them. The CDR3, as DNA: TGTGCCAGTAGTATGGGCGTGGGCACTGAAGCTTTCCTT. This translates into CASSMGVGTEAFL.

The rearrangement joins TRBV2 to TRBJ1-1; possible D gene TRBD1, 5 bases. Germline V gives CDR1 SNHLY, CDR2 FYNNEI. This CDR3 region has 12 residues. The V gene lost 7 bases and the J gene lost 3 bases, with 9 bases spanning the gap. The CDR3, as DNA: TGTGCCAGCACCCAGGGCTACACTGAAGCTTTCTTT. This sequence encodes CASTQGYTEAFF.

The chain has TRBV29-1 and TRBJ1-2, with TRBD1 identical over 10 bases. CDR1 is SQVTM and CDR2 is ANQGSEA in the germline V gene. The CDR3 runs to 13 residues. The junction had 1 base not matched to a gene; V was cut back by 0 bases and J by 6 bases. CDR3 amino acids: CSVEDGTGDGYTF. CDR3 coding DNA: TGCAGCGTTGAAGACGGGACAGGGGATGGCTACACCTTC.

CDR3 in DNA: TGTGCCAGCAGTGAAGTGGCAGACTATGGCTACACCTTC. Protein sequence: CASSEVADYGYTF. The V and J genes are TRBV25-1 and TRBJ1-2; unclear D gene. The germline CDR1 and CDR2 sequences are MGHDK and SYGVNS. V was clipped by 2 bases and J by 3 bases, with 7 bases between them. CDR3 length equals 13 residues.